Below are 23 T cell receptor beta chains sequenced from a single sample in a study of T cells in Graves' hyperthyroidism and ophthalmopathy (dated by TCRdb to between 2019 and 2020). Receptor libraries were prepared by multiplex PCR. The reads were generated on an Illumina HiSeq 2000. Amplification of TCR beta CDR3 regions was carried out from RNA transcripts. A first-round RT-PCR of the TCR CDR3 used the HTBI primer set with the Qiagen OneStep RT-PCR kit. TCRdb ran its own pipeline on the public reads, namely fastp trimming at Q25 and MiXCR clone calling, and kept in-frame beta chains. Identical CDR3 protein sequences are pooled into one entry, listed with their most common genes and DNA. This sample lists about 700,000 distinct CDR3 sequences; 14% were detected once. The ten largest clones capture roughly 10% of the sample. The sample consisted of blood. The receptors shown here come from a woman between 18 and 29 years old with Graves' hyperthyroidism.

This clonotype came up many times. This chain connects TRBV2 to TRBJ2-3; 9 positions agree with TRBD1. J gave up 1 base and V 8 bases, and 13 bases lay outside the gene matches. The germline V gene encodes CDR1 SNHLY and CDR2 FYNNEI. CDR3 length: 17 residues. The CDR3 nucleotides read TGTGCCAGCCAGCAATGGAGCGGGACAGGGCGCACAGATACGCAGTATTTT. It specifies CASQQWSGTGRTDTQYF.

This clonotype was seen repeatedly, ten times or more. The chain joins TRBV7-9 to TRBJ2-7; 11 bases are a match to TRBD1. Germline V gene data show CDR1 as SEHNR and CDR2 as FQNEAQ (reference sequence). Trimming cost V 5 bases and J 4 bases; bases outside gene matches: 7. The CDR3 consists of 15 residues. CDR3 amino acids: CASSPRTGGWYEQYF. Here the CDR3 DNA reads TGTGCCAGCAGCCCTCGGACAGGGGGCTGGTACGAGCAGTACTTC.

The V gene is TRBV3-1, the J gene TRBJ2-1; D is uncertain. Trimming stripped 0 bases from V and 9 bases from J, with 15 bases between. Per the germline V gene, CDR1 is LGHDT and CDR2 is YNNKEL (reference sequence). The CDR3 totals 15 residues. The CDR3 DNA reads TGTGCCAGCAGCCAAGATCTGAATGCCCGTGGTGAGCAGTTCTTC. Its protein is CASSQDLNARGEQFF.

This clonotype occurred many times. The J gene is TRBJ1-4, the V gene TRBV30; D is undetermined. Trimming cost V 2 bases and J 0 bases, with 25 bases left between them. The CDR3 runs to 20 residues. Germline CDR1 and CDR2: GTSNPN and SVGIG (reference sequence). The CDR3 DNA follows: TGTGCCTGGAGTATGGAGAAGGGCACGCCGAATATTGCAACTAATGAAAAACTGTTTTTT. It yields the protein CAWSMEKGTPNIATNEKLFF.

The chain couples TRBV6-2 or TRBV6-3 to TRBJ2-3; D uncertain. Per germline, CDR1 MNHEY and CDR2 SVGEGT. V lost 5 bases and J 4 bases, leaving 13 bases between the germline ends. This CDR3 has 14 residues. The CDR3 DNA reads TGTGCCAGCAGTCCAAGCCTTTACGCAGATACGCAGTATTTT. This codes for CASSPSLYADTQYF.

This chain connects TRBV4-1 to TRBJ2-2, with no clear D. Trimming took off 4 bases at V and 1 base at J, with 16 bases between the two ends. The germline V gene has CDR1 MGHRA and CDR2 YSYEKL. The CDR3 extends over 17 amino acids. The CDR3 reads CASSPPSLVMNTGELFF. CDR3 bases: TGCGCCAGCAGCCCCCCCTCATTAGTCATGAACACCGGGGAGCTGTTTTTT.

The V call is TRBV28, the J call TRBJ2-3; 8 nucleotides align to TRBD2. The trim removed 2 bases at V and 4 bases at J, leaving 2 bases unmatched. Germline assignment: CDR1 MDHEN and CDR2 SYDVKM. The CDR3 spans 14 residues. Here the CDR3 DNA reads TGTGCCAGCAGTTTAAGCGGGAGCGCAGATACGCAGTATTTT. It translates to CASSLSGSADTQYF.

In its sample, this clonotype was seen many times. The chain uses TRBV20-1 and TRBJ2-1; D remains unclear. Germline lookup yields CDR1 DFQATT and CDR2 SNEGSKA (reference sequence). This CDR3 is built from 11 residues. V shed 6 bases and J shed 7 bases, with 10 bases lying between them. In nucleotides, the CDR3 is TGCAGTGCCATTTATTTGAATGAGCAGTTCTTC. It translates to CSAIYLNEQFF.

In this sample, this clonotype turned up many times. The V gene is TRBV29-1, the J gene TRBJ2-1; D might be TRBD1 (5 bases). V was trimmed by 3 bases and J by 1 base, leaving 7 bases between them. Germline V gene sequence: CDR1 SQVTM, CDR2 ANQGSEA. This CDR3 contains 13 residues. The CDR3 spells CSVDRVSYNEQFF. As DNA, the CDR3 is TGCAGCGTTGACAGGGTGTCCTACAATGAGCAGTTCTTC.

This clonotype was picked up many times. Here the CDR3 reads CSVDGGEQYF. For the CDR3, the DNA is TGCAGCGTTGACGGAGGCGAGCAGTACTTC. The V and J genes are TRBV29-1 and TRBJ2-7, with D perhaps matching TRBD2 (5 bases). V shed 3 bases and J shed 6 bases, with 6 bases lying between them. CDR1 is SQVTM, CDR2 ANQGSEA, per germline. This CDR3 region has 10 residues.

This clonotype was seen more than once but under ten times. CDR3 in amino acids: CAISEPGQGQGYEQYF. In DNA, the CDR3 is TGTGCCATCAGTGAGCCGGGACAGGGACAGGGGTACGAGCAGTACTTC. V and J are TRBV10-3 and TRBJ2-7, with 10 nucleotides matching TRBD1. Germline CDR1 and CDR2: ENHRY and SYGVKD. There are 16 residues in the CDR3. The V segment lost 2 bases and the J segment 4 bases; nucleotides outside the gene matches: 8.

This clonotype was counted many times. The V and J genes are TRBV28 and TRBJ1-3; D perhaps matches TRBD1 (5 bases). V was shortened by 3 bases and J by 2 bases, with 8 bases between the two germline ends. This CDR3 has 14 amino acids. CDR1 and CDR2 (germline): MDHEN, SYDVKM. The DNA of the CDR3 is TGTGCCAGCAGTTTTCGGGGGGCTGGAAACACCATATATTTT. Its translation is CASSFRGAGNTIYF.

Ten or more counts support this clonotype. This rearrangement joins TRBV11-2 to TRBJ2-1; D perhaps matches TRBD1 (6 bases). V dropped 1 base and J dropped 5 bases, with 12 bases sitting between them. CDR3 length: 15 amino acids. CDR1 is SGHAT, CDR2 FQNNGV, per germline. The CDR3 is CASSLGPGHNNEQFF. The CDR3 DNA sequence: TGTGCCAGCAGCTTAGGGCCGGGACACAACAATGAGCAGTTCTTC.

In this sample, this clonotype turned up many times. This chain uses TRBV5-6 with TRBJ1-5; D is unresolved. The CDR3 is 13 amino acids. The germline V and J ends were trimmed by 2 bases and 6 bases, with 9 bases remaining between them. Germline V gene lookup returns CDR1 SGHDT and CDR2 YYEEEE. The CDR3 spells CASSLGGGQPQHF. The CDR3 DNA is TGTGCCAGCAGCTTAGGAGGCGGTCAGCCCCAGCATTTT.

This clonotype was seen only a few times. The V and J genes are TRBV6-1 and TRBJ2-1; D may be TRBD2 (6 bases). Germline V gene sequence: CDR1 MNHNS, CDR2 SASEGT. Trimming stripped 5 bases from V and 5 bases from J, with 13 bases between. The CDR3 extends over 14 amino acids. The CDR3 DNA is TGTGCCAGCAGTCGACTAGAATTCCACAATGAGCAGTTCTTC. This gives the protein CASSRLEFHNEQFF.

This clonotype was recorded at least ten times. The rearrangement uses TRBV7-2 and TRBJ2-7; perhaps D is TRBD1 or TRBD2 (5 bases each). V shed 1 base and J shed 4 bases, with 8 bases lying between them. This CDR3 comprises 13 residues. Germline V gene lookup returns CDR1 SGHTA and CDR2 FQGNSA. DNA for the CDR3: TGTGCCAGCAGCTTAGGTTGGGGGTACGAGCAGTACTTC. Amino acids: CASSLGWGYEQYF.

CDR3 coding DNA: TGTGCCAGCAGCCCCGAGGGAGGGTGGAGCACCGGGGAGCTGTTTTTT. Translation: CASSPEGGWSTGELFF. J is TRBJ2-2 and V is TRBV11-2; 7 positions match TRBD2. Germline CDR1 reads SGHAT; CDR2 reads FQNNGV. V lost 5 bases, J lost 4 bases, and 10 bases stayed unmatched. The CDR3 covers 16 residues.

The chain combines TRBV15 with TRBJ2-7; 12 nucleotides align to TRBD2. CDR3 length equals 15 residues. Germline V gene data show CDR1 as LNHNV and CDR2 as YYDKDF (reference sequence). The V and J ends lost 1 base and 6 bases, in that order; junction bases with no gene match: 4. CDR3 sequence (DNA): TGTGCCACCAGCAGAGCCCAACTAGCGGGAGGCGAGCAGTACTTC. This gives the protein CATSRAQLAGGEQYF.

The table lists this clonotype with many counts. The chain has TRBV7-8 and TRBJ2-1; D unresolved. V lost 5 bases, J lost 7 bases, and 27 bases lay in between. The germline CDR1 and CDR2 sequences are SGHVS and FQNEAQ. The CDR3 runs to 18 residues. This CDR3 reads CASSPRGFLGTLTNEQFF. The CDR3 bases are TGTGCCAGCAGCCCCCGCGGTTTTCTCGGAACCCTAACGAATGAGCAGTTCTTC.

There are a few counts of this clonotype. The V call is TRBV29-1, the J call TRBJ2-7, with 10 bases that match TRBD2. After removal of 3 bases from V and 0 bases from J, the junction contained 5 bases not matched to a gene. CDR1 SQVTM and CDR2 ANQGSEA come from the germline V gene. The CDR3 extends over 15 amino acids. CDR3 nucleotide sequence: TGCAGCGTTGAGACTAGCGGGTCGAGCTCCTACGAGCAGTACTTC. Protein: CSVETSGSSSYEQYF.

This clonotype was seen a few times. The chain recombines TRBV27 with TRBJ2-2, with 8 bases matching TRBD2. The germline CDR1 and CDR2 sequences are MNHEY and SMNVEV (reference sequence). Trimming at V came to 1 base and at J to 6 bases, leaving 10 bases not matched to a gene. The CDR3 has 17 amino acids. The CDR3 DNA reads TGTGCCAGCAGTTTATGGGGAGCGGGAGTGGAAGCCGGGGAGCTGTTTTTT. It encodes CASSLWGAGVEAGELFF.

This clonotype was seen many times. The chain has TRBV28 and TRBJ2-7; D gene unclear. The CDR3 consists of 12 residues. Germline CDR1 reads MDHEN; CDR2 reads SYDVKM. V dropped 8 bases and J dropped 2 bases, with 10 bases sitting between them. CDR3 sequence reads: CASSGDPYEQYF. The CDR3 nucleotides read TGTGCCAGCTCCGGTGATCCCTACGAGCAGTACTTC.

This rearrangement joins TRBV5-4 to TRBJ1-2; 11 bases are shared with TRBD1. The germline V gene encodes CDR1 SGHNT and CDR2 YYREEE (reference sequence). With V trimmed by 4 bases and J by 8 bases, 13 bases remained unmatched. The CDR3 spans 16 residues. The CDR3, as DNA: TGTGCCAGCAGCGAATTAATGGACAGGGGGCGCGGGGGCTACACCTTC. It translates to CASSELMDRGRGGYTF.